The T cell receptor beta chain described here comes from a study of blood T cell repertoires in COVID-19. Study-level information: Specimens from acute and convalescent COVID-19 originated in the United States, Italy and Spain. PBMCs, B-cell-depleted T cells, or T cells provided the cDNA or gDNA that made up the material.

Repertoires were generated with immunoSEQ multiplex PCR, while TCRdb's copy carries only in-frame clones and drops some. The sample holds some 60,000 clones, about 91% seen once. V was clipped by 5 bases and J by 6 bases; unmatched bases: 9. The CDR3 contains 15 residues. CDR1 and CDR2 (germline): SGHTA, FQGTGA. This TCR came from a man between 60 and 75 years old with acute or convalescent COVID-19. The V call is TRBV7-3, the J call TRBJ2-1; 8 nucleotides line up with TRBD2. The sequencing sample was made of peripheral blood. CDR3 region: CASSPVLAGRNEQFF. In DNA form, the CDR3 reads TGTGCCAGCAGCCCGGTGCTAGCGGGCCGCAATGAGCAGTTCTTC.